Shown below are 27 T cell receptor beta chains from a single sample sequenced in a study of glioma-infiltrating T cells after dendritic cell vaccination. Time point indicated: after dendritic cell vaccination, including at tumor progression/relapse. Using immunoSEQ multiplex PCR, the repertoire was profiled, and TCRdb retains in-frame clones only, with some absent. The data contain some 78,000 clones, approximately 81% of them singletons. The sequences come from blood, collected after dendritic cell vaccination. These receptor sequences come from a human donor with glioblastoma.

This clone has only a few counts. This CDR3 reads CASSSGLNTGELFF. The CDR3 DNA reads as TGTGCCAGCAGCTCGGGACTTAACACCGGGGAGCTGTTTTTT. The chain links TRBV7-3 to TRBJ2-2; possibly TRBD2 for D (6 bases). V gave up 4 bases and J gave up 2 bases, with 8 bases separating them. CDR3 size: 14 residues. Germline lookup yields CDR1 SGHTA and CDR2 FQGTGA.

The chain employs TRBV19 and TRBJ1-4; D unresolved. There are 13 residues in the CDR3. With 5 bases removed from V and 8 bases from J, the gap between germline ends came to 12 bases. The germline V gene has CDR1 LNHDA and CDR2 SQIVND (reference sequence). CDR3 sequence: CASSARGGEKLFF. The CDR3 nucleotides are TGTGCCAGTAGTGCCCGGGGAGGGGAAAAACTGTTTTTT.

The J gene is TRBJ1-1, the V gene TRBV19, with TRBD1 as a possible D gene (5 bases). V dropped 2 bases and J dropped 0 bases, with 7 bases sitting between them. Germline CDR1 and CDR2: LNHDA and SQIVND (reference sequence). The CDR3 has 14 residues. The CDR3 DNA sequence: TGTGCCAGTAGTATAAGGACATTGAACACTGAAGCTTTCTTT. Amino acids: CASSIRTLNTEAFF.

The chain uses TRBV11-1 and TRBJ1-5; 9 bases are a match to TRBD1. J was trimmed by 5 bases and V by 3 bases; bases with no gene match: 11. Germline V gives CDR1 SGHAT, CDR2 FQDESV (reference sequence). CDR3 size: 17 residues. Written as DNA, the CDR3 is TGTGCCAGCAGCTTCGATTACAGGGGGCGATTTCATCAGCCCCAGCATTTT. Amino acid sequence: CASSFDYRGRFHQPQHF.

The rearrangement links TRBV5-8 to TRBJ1-1; 7 nucleotides match TRBD1. Per germline, CDR1 SGHTS and CDR2 YDEGEE. With 4 bases clipped from V and 0 bases from J, the junction kept 3 bases outside the gene matches. The CDR3 runs 14 residues. CDR3 amino acids: CASSTGTVNTEAFF. The CDR3 DNA follows: TGTGCCAGCAGCACCGGGACAGTGAACACTGAAGCTTTCTTT.

The CDR3 protein is CASSYGQGVWDTEAFF. CDR3 nucleotides: TGTGCCAGCAGCTATGGACAGGGGGTCTGGGATACTGAAGCTTTCTTT. This chain uses TRBV5-6 with TRBJ1-1; 10 bases are a match to TRBD1. J gave up 5 bases and V 3 bases, and 10 bases lay outside the gene matches. This CDR3 is 16 amino acids long. The germline V gene has CDR1 SGHDT and CDR2 YYEEEE.

The V call is TRBV11-2, the J call TRBJ2-1, with 9 nucleotides matching TRBD2. Germline trimming cut 1 base from V and 8 bases from J; bases unmatched to any gene: 6. Germline values: CDR1 SGHAT, CDR2 FQNNGV. The CDR3 consists of 15 residues. The CDR3 is CASSLAGGGGDEQFF. CDR3 sequence (DNA): TGTGCCAGCAGCTTAGCTGGCGGGGGGGGCGATGAGCAGTTCTTC.

The chain links TRBV18 to TRBJ1-2; possibly TRBD1 for D (6 bases). Germline V gene data show CDR1 as KGHSH and CDR2 as LQKENI. V was trimmed by 5 bases and J by 4 bases, leaving 11 bases between them. This CDR3 region has 13 residues. CDR3 protein: CASSTGTPYGYTF. The CDR3 nucleotides are TGTGCCAGCTCAACCGGGACACCCTATGGCTACACCTTC.

The chain couples TRBV5-6 to TRBJ1-5, with D maybe TRBD1 (5 bases). CDR1 and CDR2 (germline): SGHDT, YYEEEE. Trimming shortened V by 1 base and J by 3 bases, and 8 bases separated the two germline ends. This CDR3 comprises 14 residues. CDR3 protein: CASSLMGLNQPQHF. In DNA form, the CDR3 reads TGTGCCAGCAGCTTGATGGGGCTCAATCAGCCCCAGCATTTT.

This clone was found once. This chain uses TRBV9 with TRBJ2-1, with 12 bases aligning to TRBD2. J lost 4 bases, V lost 2 bases, and 4 bases had no gene match. Germline V gene data show CDR1 as SGDLS and CDR2 as YYNGEE. This CDR3 is built from 16 residues. The CDR3 sequence: CASSVSSGGAYNEQFF. CDR3 coding DNA: TGTGCCAGCAGCGTTTCTAGCGGGGGGGCATACAATGAGCAGTTCTTC.

The chain couples TRBV28 to TRBJ2-7; 10 bases agree with TRBD1. V was pared by 7 bases and J by 4 bases, with 13 bases of the junction left unmatched. CDR3 length: 16 amino acids. Germline CDR1 is MDHEN and CDR2 is SYDVKM. The CDR3 region is CASTLRRDRGRYEQYF. CDR3 in DNA: TGTGCCAGCACCCTAAGGCGGGACAGGGGACGATACGAGCAGTACTTC.

The chain employs TRBV28 and TRBJ2-7; D is possibly TRBD1 (6 bases). Germline CDR1 is MDHEN and CDR2 is SYDVKM. This CDR3 spans 14 amino acids. Trimming took off 5 bases at V and 2 bases at J, with 13 bases between the two ends. DNA of the CDR3: TGTGCCAGCAGTCCACAGGGAGAGCCCTACGAGCAGTACTTC. This encodes CASSPQGEPYEQYF.

CDR3 nucleotides: TGTGCCAGCAGCCAGGGACAGGGGTCCAATACGCAGTATTTT. It encodes CASSQGQGSNTQYF. The V gene is TRBV7-3, the J gene TRBJ2-3; 10 nucleotides match TRBD1. The germline gives CDR1 SGHTA, CDR2 FQGTGA. The V segment lost 5 bases and the J segment 7 bases; nucleotides outside the gene matches: 6. There are 14 residues in the CDR3.

The rearrangement uses TRBV29-1 and TRBJ2-1; 7 nucleotides align to TRBD2. The CDR3 is made up of 15 amino acids. The germline V gene encodes CDR1 SQVTM and CDR2 ANQGSEA. In nucleotides, the CDR3 is TGCGGGACTACTAGCTCACCCAAAACACTCGATGAGCAGTTCTTC. Amino acids: CGTTSSPKTLDEQFF.

This sequence joins TRBV7-2 and TRBJ1-2; 10 bases are shared with TRBD1. V was clipped by 0 bases and J by 5 bases; unmatched bases: 6. Germline V lookup: CDR1 SGHTA, CDR2 FQGNSA. The CDR3 has 16 amino acids. The CDR3 region is CASSLAYRGQGYGYTF. CDR3 in DNA: TGTGCCAGCAGCTTAGCGTATAGGGGACAGGGGTATGGCTACACCTTC.

The V and J genes are TRBV7-2 and TRBJ1-5, with a weak D call TRBD1 (5 bases). The V end lost 8 bases, the J end lost 9 bases, and 14 bases lay between the germline ends. CDR3 length equals 12 residues. Germline assignment: CDR1 SGHTA and CDR2 FQGNSA. The CDR3 DNA sequence: TGTGCCAGCTGCGGGGACTTGGGGCCCCAGCATTTT. It codes for CASCGDLGPQHF.

This rearrangement joins TRBV28 to TRBJ1-2; no definite D call. This CDR3 comprises 13 residues. Per the germline V gene, CDR1 is MDHEN and CDR2 is SYDVKM. Trimming cost V 3 bases and J 2 bases, with 7 bases left between them. CDR3 DNA sequence: TGTGCCAGCAGTTTTCAGGCCAACTATGGCTACACCTTC. Its translation is CASSFQANYGYTF.

The V call is TRBV10-2, the J call TRBJ1-5; 12 bases align to TRBD1. Germline lookup yields CDR1 WSHSY and CDR2 SAAADI. The CDR3 is 15 residues long. Trimming took 8 bases from V and 7 from J; bases not matched to a gene: 9. For the CDR3, the DNA is TGCGCCAGCGGGAAAGGGACAGGGGGCCCACAGCCCCAGCATTTT. Translation gives CASGKGTGGPQPQHF.

The chain links TRBV7-2 to TRBJ1-6; 11 bases line up with TRBD1. The germline V gene encodes CDR1 SGHTA and CDR2 FQGNSA. The CDR3 sequence is 16 residues long. The V and J ends lost 5 bases and 8 bases, in that order; junction bases with no gene match: 8. The CDR3 loop reads CASSPGGQGGYSPLHF. The DNA for the CDR3 is TGTGCCAGCAGCCCGGGGGGACAGGGGGGTTATTCACCCCTCCACTTT. The full variable domain, in which reference TRBV7-2 and TRBJ1-6 provide the parts outside the CDR3, is GAGVSQSPSNKVTEKGKDVELRCDPISGHTALYWYRQSLGQGLEFLIYFQGNSAPDKSGLPSDRFSAERTGGSVSTLTIQRTQQEDSAVYLCASSPGGQGGYSPLHFGNGTRLTVT.

V usage is TRBV5-6 and J usage is TRBJ2-5, with TRBD2 identical over 11 bases. The CDR3 extends over 14 amino acids. The V gene's germline CDR1 is SGHDT and CDR2 YYEEEE. The trim removed 2 bases at V and 5 bases at J, leaving 2 bases unmatched. The CDR3 loop is CASSLLAGEETQYF. In DNA form, the CDR3 reads TGTGCCAGCAGCTTACTAGCGGGGGAGGAGACCCAGTACTTC.

This clone showed up just a few times. The chain employs TRBV19 and TRBJ1-2; D is undetermined. The CDR3 loop spans 13 amino acids. Germline V gives CDR1 LNHDA, CDR2 SQIVND (reference sequence). Trimming stripped 7 bases from V and 4 bases from J, with 13 bases between. The CDR3 region is CASTLTESYGYTF. The CDR3 bases are TGTGCCAGTACTCTGACTGAGAGCTATGGCTACACCTTC.

The genes are TRBV7-2 and TRBJ2-2, with no clear D. Deletions cut 3 bases from V and 6 bases from J, with 14 bases between. Germline lookup yields CDR1 SGHTA and CDR2 FQGNSA. The CDR3 runs 15 residues. The CDR3 DNA reads TGTGCCAGCAGCTTCAGGATGGTAGACCCCGGGGAGCTGTTTTTT. Protein: CASSFRMVDPGELFF.

The V and J genes are TRBV2 and TRBJ2-5; 15 nucleotides match TRBD2. V was clipped by 6 bases and J by 4 bases; unmatched bases: 0. Germline V gene sequence: CDR1 SNHLY, CDR2 FYNNEI. This CDR3 region has 14 residues. The CDR3 region has the DNA TGTGCCAGCAGGGGACTAGCGGGGGGAGAGACCCAGTACTTC. It yields the protein CASRGLAGGETQYF.

This clone turned up a few times. V gene TRBV27 combines with J gene TRBJ1-4, with D perhaps matching TRBD1 (6 bases). Per the germline V gene, CDR1 is MNHEY and CDR2 is SMNVEV (reference sequence). There are 15 residues in the CDR3. Trimming left V 3 bases short and J 5 bases short, with 13 bases between. CDR3 nucleotides: TGTGCCAGCAGTTTTGGTGGACAGCCGAATGAAAAACTGTTTTTT. Translated: CASSFGGQPNEKLFF.

V gene TRBV28 combines with J gene TRBJ1-2; TRBD1 aligns across 12 bases. The CDR3 has 14 amino acids. CDR1 and CDR2 from the germline V gene are MDHEN and SYDVKM. With 6 bases clipped from V and 7 bases from J, the junction kept 6 bases outside the gene matches. The CDR3 reads CASSPGTGGFGYTF. In nucleotides, the CDR3 is TGTGCCAGCAGCCCTGGGACAGGGGGCTTTGGCTACACCTTC.

The gene calls are TRBV6-6 and TRBJ2-1; the match to TRBD1 covers 9 bases. CDR1 and CDR2 from the germline V gene are MNHNY and SVGAGI (reference sequence). CDR3 length: 16 residues. V lost 10 bases to trimming and J lost 5 bases; unmatched junction nucleotides: 15. This chain's CDR3 is CATTIYGTGNDNEQFF. Here the CDR3 DNA reads TGTGCCACTACGATTTACGGGACAGGGAACGACAATGAGCAGTTCTTC.

The chain uses TRBV28 and TRBJ2-7; unclear D gene. Germline V CDR1 and CDR2: MDHEN, SYDVKM. Between the trimmed V and J ends, which lost 8 bases and 1 base, there was a span of 12 bases. This CDR3 contains 13 residues. The CDR3 DNA reads TGTGCCAGCTTCACGGGTGGGTCCTACGAGCAGTACTTC. Its translation is CASFTGGSYEQYF. Supplemented by reference TRBV28 and TRBJ2-7, the full variable domain reads DVKVTQSSRYLVKRTGEKVFLECVQDMDHENMFWYRQDPGLGLRLIYFSYDVKMKEKGDIPEGYSVSREKKERFSLILESASTNQTSMYLCASFTGGSYEQYFGPGTRLTVT.